A single sample is the source of the 26 T cell receptor beta chains below, sequenced in a study of sequential checkpoint blockade in melanoma. Sequencing used immunoSEQ multiplex PCR; TCRdb keeps in-frame clones, though not all of them. Among roughly 17,000 clones listed, 60% to 70% were seen once. Treatment specified: randomized to nivolumab then ipilimumab (arm A) or the reverse (arm B). Specimen: CD8+ T cells sorted from blood (inferred from file names), collected from a patient given nivolumab and ipilimumab in sequence. The receptors come from a human donor with melanoma.

The rearrangement joins TRBV4-3 to TRBJ2-5, with TRBD2 matching 8 bases. The J segment lost 4 bases and the V segment lost 1 base, leaving 5 bases of the junction unmatched. Germline V lookup: CDR1 LGHNA, CDR2 YSLEER. This CDR3 has 15 residues. The CDR3 coding sequence is TGCGCCAGCAGCCAAGGGACGGGGGGGAGAGAGACCCAGTACTTC. This sequence encodes CASSQGTGGRETQYF.

The chain employs TRBV5-4 and TRBJ1-1; D is perhaps TRBD1 (6 bases). V lost 4 bases and J 7 bases, leaving 11 bases between the germline ends. Germline V CDR1 and CDR2: SGHNT, YYREEE (reference sequence). The CDR3 sequence is 12 residues long. CDR3 loop: CASSPTGNEAFF. Here the CDR3 DNA reads TGTGCCAGCAGCCCCACAGGGAATGAAGCTTTCTTT.

The rearrangement links TRBV5-4 to TRBJ2-5; D is possibly TRBD2 (6 bases). With 3 bases removed from V and 0 bases from J, the gap between germline ends came to 18 bases. Germline V gives CDR1 SGHNT, CDR2 YYREEE (reference sequence). CDR3 length equals 17 residues. The CDR3 bases are TGTGCCAGCAGCTCGGACCTGGGACTGAAGTACCAAGAGACCCAGTACTTC. Protein: CASSSDLGLKYQETQYF.

The chain uses TRBV7-6 and TRBJ2-7; a possible D gene is TRBD2 (6 bases). The CDR3 is 15 amino acids. Germline-derived CDR1 and CDR2 are SGHVS and FNYEAQ. The germline V and J ends were trimmed by 4 bases and 3 bases, with 16 bases remaining between them. CDR3 coding DNA: TGTGCCAGCAGCTCCGGGGGTGGGGGTTTCTACGAGCAGTACGTC. Translating gives CASSSGGGGFYEQYV.

The V gene is TRBV11-2, the J gene TRBJ2-7, with 12 bases matching TRBD2. Germline-derived CDR1 and CDR2 are SGHAT and FQNNGV. The CDR3 extends over 15 amino acids. Germline trimming cut 3 bases from V and 7 bases from J; bases unmatched to any gene: 7. The CDR3 DNA reads as TGTGCCAGCAGCTTTCTAGCGGGGGGGCCGGGAGAGCAGTACTTC. This sequence encodes CASSFLAGGPGEQYF.

This chain joins TRBV7-9 and TRBJ1-4; D unclear. The V end was cut by 1 base, the J end by 0 bases, with 9 bases between. This CDR3 spans 16 amino acids. Germline V gene data show CDR1 as SEHNR and CDR2 as FQNEAQ (reference sequence). This chain's CDR3 is CASSLESRATNEKLFF. CDR3 nucleotides: TGTGCCAGCAGCTTAGAATCCCGTGCAACTAATGAAAAACTGTTTTTT.

The chain couples TRBV7-9 to TRBJ2-3; 8 bases line up with TRBD2. Germline loops: CDR1 SEHNR, CDR2 FQNEAQ (reference sequence). This CDR3 region has 15 residues. V trimming: 1 base; J trimming: 3 bases; junction bases outside the gene matches: 3. The CDR3 bases are TGTGCCAGCAGCTTAGACGGGGGGGGGACAGATACGCAGTATTTT. Encoded protein: CASSLDGGGTDTQYF.

The gene calls are TRBV11-2 and TRBJ1-1; possibly TRBD1 for D (6 bases). Per germline, CDR1 SGHAT and CDR2 FQNNGV. Between the trimmed V and J ends, which lost 5 bases and 5 bases, there was a span of 15 bases. The CDR3 runs to 14 residues. The CDR3 reads CASSRGGLGTEAFF. CDR3 coding DNA: TGTGCCAGCAGCCGGGGGGGGCTCGGGACTGAAGCTTTCTTT.

The V call is TRBV5-4, the J call TRBJ1-6; no clear D. Germline CDR1 reads SGHNT; CDR2 reads YYREEE (reference sequence). This CDR3 has 12 amino acids. V gave up 6 bases and J gave up 9 bases, with 10 bases separating them. This CDR3 reads CASTSGGSPLHF. DNA for the CDR3: TGTGCCAGCACCTCCGGCGGTTCACCCCTCCACTTT.

The CDR3 nucleotides read TGTGCCAGCAGCTTAGCCGGGACAGAGTATGGCTACACCTTC. It translates to CASSLAGTEYGYTF. The chain links TRBV7-9 to TRBJ1-2, with 7 bases fitting TRBD1. With V trimmed by 0 bases and J by 5 bases, 3 bases remained unmatched. CDR3 size: 14 residues. Per the germline V gene, CDR1 is SEHNR and CDR2 is FQNEAQ (reference sequence). The full variable domain, with the rest looked up from reference TRBV7-9 and TRBJ1-2, is DTGVSQNPRHKITKRGQNVTFRCDPISEHNRLYWYRQTLGQGPEFLTYFQNEAQLEKSRLLSDRFSAERPKGSFSTLEIQRTEQGDSAMYLCASSLAGTEYGYTFGSGTRLTVV.

This clone came up once. The chain couples TRBV27 to TRBJ1-4, with a tentative D call TRBD1 (5 bases). Germline V gene lookup returns CDR1 MNHEY and CDR2 SMNVEV (reference sequence). The germline V and J ends were trimmed by 3 bases and 5 bases, with 19 bases remaining between them. This CDR3 comprises 17 residues. The CDR3 DNA is TGTGCCAGCAGTTTGCAGGTCCTCGGGGGGGGAAATGAAAAACTGTTTTTT. Translation gives CASSLQVLGGGNEKLFF.

This chain joins TRBV25-1 and TRBJ2-5; D is unclear. CDR3 length: 14 amino acids. V shed 4 bases and J shed 0 bases, with 9 bases lying between them. Germline lookup yields CDR1 MGHDK and CDR2 SYGVNS. The CDR3 reads CASSGPRYQETQYF. DNA for the CDR3: TGTGCCAGCAGTGGCCCCCGGTACCAAGAGACCCAGTACTTC.

The chain carries TRBV28 and TRBJ1-6, with D unresolved. Germline V lookup: CDR1 MDHEN, CDR2 SYDVKM. This CDR3 is built from 14 residues. The V gene lost 6 bases and the J gene lost 8 bases, with 14 bases spanning the gap. The CDR3 sequence: CASRPAGRDSPLHF. In nucleotides, the CDR3 is TGTGCCAGCAGACCGGCTGGGCGAGATTCACCCCTCCACTTT.

This clone has a handful of counts. The sample carries other DNA sequences with the same CDR3. The V and J genes are TRBV6-4 and TRBJ2-1; 9 bases are a match to TRBD2. CDR1 and CDR2 from the germline V gene are MRHNA and SNTAGT. This CDR3 is built from 18 residues. V trimming: 0 bases; J trimming: 4 bases; junction bases outside the gene matches: 10. This CDR3 is CASSDSLNSGGSYNEQFF. DNA of the CDR3: TGTGCCAGCAGTGACTCCTTGAATAGCGGGGGATCTTACAATGAGCAGTTCTTC.

The chain has TRBV9 and TRBJ2-5; the D is unclear. The germline V gene encodes CDR1 SGDLS and CDR2 YYNGEE. V lost 0 bases, J lost 1 base, and 7 bases lay in between. This CDR3 comprises 14 residues. The CDR3 region has the DNA TGTGCCAGCAGCGTAGCAGGTAGCCAAGAGACCCAGTACTTC. Encoded protein: CASSVAGSQETQYF.

This clone was picked up a small number of times. V gene TRBV6-6 combines with J gene TRBJ2-7; D is perhaps TRBD2 (6 bases). This CDR3 spans 14 amino acids. From germline, CDR1 is MNHNY and CDR2 SVGAGI (reference sequence). V lost 0 bases and J lost 3, with 9 bases in between. The CDR3 loop is CASSYSGGVYEQYF. CDR3 in DNA: TGTGCCAGCAGTTACTCCGGGGGAGTCTACGAGCAGTACTTC.

This chain joins TRBV4-1 and TRBJ2-5; 8 bases are shared with TRBD1. V dropped 0 bases and J dropped 4; count of bases not matched to a gene: 13. Germline-derived CDR1 and CDR2 are MGHRA and YSYEKL. CDR3 length: 18 residues. The CDR3 loop is CASSQDFLRGQGAETQYF. DNA for the CDR3: TGCGCCAGCAGCCAAGATTTCCTTAGGGGCCAGGGGGCAGAGACCCAGTACTTC.

The rearrangement links TRBV9 to TRBJ1-1, with TRBD1 matching 8 bases. Germline CDR1 is SGDLS and CDR2 is YYNGEE. The CDR3 contains 15 residues. V trimming: 4 bases; J trimming: 6 bases; junction bases outside the gene matches: 11. The CDR3 nucleotides are TGTGCCAGCAGCCCGAGGACAGGGTTAAAAGCTGAAGCTTTCTTT. This encodes CASSPRTGLKAEAFF.

The chain has TRBV19 and TRBJ1-2, with D perhaps matching TRBD1 (6 bases). The germline V and J ends were trimmed by 5 bases and 4 bases, with 11 bases remaining between them. This CDR3 region has 13 residues. Germline V gene data show CDR1 as LNHDA and CDR2 as SQIVND (reference sequence). CDR3 in amino acids: CASSLGQSYGYTF. CDR3 nucleotide sequence: TGTGCCAGTAGTCTCGGACAGAGCTATGGCTACACCTTC.

The V gene is TRBV11-2, the J gene TRBJ2-2, with 10 bases aligning to TRBD2. There are 19 residues in the CDR3. CDR1 and CDR2 from the germline V gene are SGHAT and FQNNGV. V dropped 5 bases and J dropped 8; count of bases not matched to a gene: 20. The CDR3 nucleotides read TGTGCCAGCAGCCCCTCCCCCGAAGCGGGGGGGCCTTTACCGGGGGAGCTGTTTTTT. It yields the protein CASSPSPEAGGPLPGELFF.

The chain has TRBV6-1 and TRBJ1-4; 8 nucleotides agree with TRBD1. Trimming took 4 bases from V and 6 from J; bases not matched to a gene: 7. Germline CDR1 is MNHNS and CDR2 is SASEGT. The CDR3 totals 15 residues. The CDR3 DNA sequence: TGTGCCAGCAGTGCCTCGACAGGGGTCTATGAAAAACTGTTTTTT. Residues: CASSASTGVYEKLFF.

This clone turned up a few times. The rearrangement links TRBV7-9 to TRBJ1-2; tentative D call: TRBD1 (5 bases). Germline V gene data show CDR1 as SEHNR and CDR2 as FQNEAQ (reference sequence). The ends were cut back, 6 bases at V and 4 bases at J, with 15 bases in the middle. The CDR3 is 14 residues long. The CDR3 nucleotides read TGTGCCAGCAGTTTGACGCAGGGTGGCTATGGCTACACCTTC. Protein: CASSLTQGGYGYTF.

V and J are TRBV7-9 and TRBJ2-2; D not resolved. Trimming cost V 5 bases and J 3 bases, with 10 bases left between them. The CDR3 is 14 residues long. CDR1 SEHNR and CDR2 FQNEAQ come from the germline V gene (reference sequence). The CDR3 nucleotides are TGTGCCAGCAGCCCAAGACAAGACACCGGGGAGCTGTTTTTT. It codes for CASSPRQDTGELFF.

The V and J genes are TRBV6-5 and TRBJ2-2, with 7 nucleotides matching TRBD1. Germline lookup yields CDR1 MNHEY and CDR2 SVGAGI. The V and J ends lost 8 bases and 6 bases, in that order; junction bases with no gene match: 3. The CDR3 sequence is 12 residues long. The CDR3 nucleotides read TGTGCCAGCCGACAGGGCCCCGGGGAGCTGTTTTTT. Encoded protein: CASRQGPGELFF.

In DNA, the CDR3 is TGTGCCAGCAGCTTTAGGACCCTGGACAGGGGGACTGAAGCTTTCTTT. It encodes CASSFRTLDRGTEAFF. This chain links TRBV13 with TRBJ1-1; 10 nucleotides agree with TRBD1. The CDR3 runs to 16 residues. Germline values: CDR1 PRHDT, CDR2 FYEKMQ (reference sequence). V lost 3 bases, J lost 5 bases, and 9 bases stayed unmatched. The full variable domain, with the rest looked up from reference TRBV13 and TRBJ1-1, is AAGVIQSPRHLIKEKRETATLKCYPIPRHDTVYWYQQGPGQDPQFLISFYEKMQSDKGSIPDRFSAQQFSDYHSELNMSSLELGDSALYFCASSFRTLDRGTEAFFGQGTRLTVV.

The J gene is TRBJ2-1, the V gene TRBV6-5; no reliable D call. The CDR3 is 15 amino acids. The germline gives CDR1 MNHEY, CDR2 SVGAGI. V dropped 7 bases and J dropped 4 bases, with 17 bases sitting between them. In nucleotides, the CDR3 is TGTGCCAGCAACCCGCACCAAACCTATTACAATGAGCAGTTCTTC. This translates into CASNPHQTYYNEQFF.